This T cell receptor (beta chain) was identified in a study of human T cells and chemical hapten exposure. Study details: Epicutaneous patch tests delivered 0.01% DPC to the upper back, with evaluation at 6 days. Women made up most patients, who had alopecia areata, totalis or universalis.

TCRdb reprocessed the RACE reads via MiXCR and lists one record per CDR3 protein. The sample lists 280,000 or so distinct CDR3 sequences; about 7.7% were seen once. As regards this clonotype: The antigen remains undetermined.

Regarding time point: pre-sensitization, week 0. As for treatment: therapeutic diphenylcyclopropenone sensitization with weekly scalp DPC. Study-level results: Compared with pre-sensitization or healthy control sets, expanded TCRs clustered more.

The CDR3 extends over 14 amino acids. CDR1 is KGHDR and CDR2 is SFDVKD in the germline V gene. V was trimmed by 2 bases and J by 10 bases, leaving 11 bases between them. This TCR was sampled from a young man with alopecia areata. Some clones in this sample may be carry-over from other donors' samples. The chain couples TRBV24-1 to TRBJ1-6; D is perhaps TRBD1 (5 bases). The sequenced sample was whole blood, obtained in connection with sensitization to the hapten diphenylcyclopropenone (DPC). Here the CDR3 reads CATSDSGTQSPLHF. Here the CDR3 DNA reads TGTGCCACCAGTGATTCGGGGACTCAGTCACCCCTCCACTTT.